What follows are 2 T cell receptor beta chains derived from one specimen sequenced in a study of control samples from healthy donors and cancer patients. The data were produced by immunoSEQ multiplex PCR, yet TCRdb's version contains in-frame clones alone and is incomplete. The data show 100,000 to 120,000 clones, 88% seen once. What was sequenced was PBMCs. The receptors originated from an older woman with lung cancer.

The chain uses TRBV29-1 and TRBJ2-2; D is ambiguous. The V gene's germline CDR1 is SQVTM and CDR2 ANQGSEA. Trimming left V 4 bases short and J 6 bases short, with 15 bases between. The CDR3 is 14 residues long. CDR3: CSVGGLLGAGELFF. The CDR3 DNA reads TGCAGCGTTGGTGGTCTGTTGGGTGCCGGGGAGCTGTTTTTT.

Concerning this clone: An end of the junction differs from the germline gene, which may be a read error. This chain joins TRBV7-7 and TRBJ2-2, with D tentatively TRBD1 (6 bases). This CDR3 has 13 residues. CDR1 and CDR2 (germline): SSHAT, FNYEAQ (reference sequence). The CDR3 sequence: CASSQIRGGELFF. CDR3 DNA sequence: TGTGCTAGCAGCCAGATCAGGGGCGGGGAGCTGTTTTTT.